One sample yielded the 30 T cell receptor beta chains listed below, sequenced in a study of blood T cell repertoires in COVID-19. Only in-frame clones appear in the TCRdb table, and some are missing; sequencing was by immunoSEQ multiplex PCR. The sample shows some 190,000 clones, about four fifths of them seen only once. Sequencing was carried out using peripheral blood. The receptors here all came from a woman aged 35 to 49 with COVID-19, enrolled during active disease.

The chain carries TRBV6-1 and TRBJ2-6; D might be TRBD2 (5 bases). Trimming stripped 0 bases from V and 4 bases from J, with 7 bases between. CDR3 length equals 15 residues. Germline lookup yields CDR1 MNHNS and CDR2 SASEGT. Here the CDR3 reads CASSEAGAGANVLTF. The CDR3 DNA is TGTGCCAGCAGTGAAGCGGGAGCCGGGGCCAACGTCCTGACTTTC.

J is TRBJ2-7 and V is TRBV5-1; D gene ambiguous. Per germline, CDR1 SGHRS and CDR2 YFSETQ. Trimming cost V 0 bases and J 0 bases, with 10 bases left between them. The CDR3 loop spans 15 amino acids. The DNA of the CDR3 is TGCGCCAGCAGCTTGGCAGCTGGGCTCTCCTACGAGCAGTACTTC. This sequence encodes CASSLAAGLSYEQYF.

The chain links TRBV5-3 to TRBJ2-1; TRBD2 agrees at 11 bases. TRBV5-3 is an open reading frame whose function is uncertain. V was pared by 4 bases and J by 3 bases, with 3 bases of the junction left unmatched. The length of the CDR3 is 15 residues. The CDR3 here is CARSAGLAGYNEQFF. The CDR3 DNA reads TGTGCCAGAAGCGCAGGACTAGCGGGCTACAATGAGCAGTTCTTC.

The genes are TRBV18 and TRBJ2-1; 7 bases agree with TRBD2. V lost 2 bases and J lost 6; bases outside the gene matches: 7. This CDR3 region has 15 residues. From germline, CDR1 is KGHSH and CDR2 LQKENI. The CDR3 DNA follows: TGTGCCAGCTCACCATTACGGGAGGCGCGCAATGAGCAGTTCTTC. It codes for CASSPLREARNEQFF.

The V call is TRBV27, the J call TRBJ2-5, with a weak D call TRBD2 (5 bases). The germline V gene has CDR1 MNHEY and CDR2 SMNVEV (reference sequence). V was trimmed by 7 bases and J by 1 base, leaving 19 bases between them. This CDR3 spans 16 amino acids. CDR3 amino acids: CASNKYSGSAQETQYF. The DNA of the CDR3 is TGTGCCAGCAATAAATATTCGGGGTCGGCCCAAGAGACCCAGTACTTC.

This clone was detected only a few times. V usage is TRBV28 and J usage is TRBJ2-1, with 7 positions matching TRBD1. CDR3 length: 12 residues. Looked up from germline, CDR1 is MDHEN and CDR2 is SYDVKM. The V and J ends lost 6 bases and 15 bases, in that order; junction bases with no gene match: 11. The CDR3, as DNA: TGTGCCAGCAGCTCTGGATGGGACAGTGGGTTCTTC. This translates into CASSSGWDSGFF.

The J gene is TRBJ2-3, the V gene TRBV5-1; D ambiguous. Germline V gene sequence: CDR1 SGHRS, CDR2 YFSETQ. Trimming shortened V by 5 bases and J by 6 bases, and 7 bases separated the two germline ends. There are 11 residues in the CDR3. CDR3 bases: TGCGCCAGCAGGTTATCCGATACGCAGTATTTT. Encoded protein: CASRLSDTQYF. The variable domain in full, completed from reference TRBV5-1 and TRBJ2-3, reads KAGVTQTPRYLIKTRGQQVTLSCSPISGHRSVSWYQQTPGQGLQFLFEYFSETQRNKGNFPGRFSGRQFSNSRSEMNVSTLELGDSALYLCASRLSDTQYFGPGTRLTVL.

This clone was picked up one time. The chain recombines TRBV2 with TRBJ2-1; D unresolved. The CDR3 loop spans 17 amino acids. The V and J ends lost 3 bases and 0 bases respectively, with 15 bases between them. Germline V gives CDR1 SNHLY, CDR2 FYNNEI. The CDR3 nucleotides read TGTGCCAGCAGTGACACTCCGCACCCGAGCTCCTACAATGAGCAGTTCTTC. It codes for CASSDTPHPSSYNEQFF.

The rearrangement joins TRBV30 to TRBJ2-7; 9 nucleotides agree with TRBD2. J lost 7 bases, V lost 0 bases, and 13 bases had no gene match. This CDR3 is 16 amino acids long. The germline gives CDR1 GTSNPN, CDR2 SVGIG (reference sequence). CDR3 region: CAWSVGRSGRSWEQYF. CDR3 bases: TGTGCCTGGAGTGTCGGGAGGAGCGGGAGGTCGTGGGAGCAGTACTTC.

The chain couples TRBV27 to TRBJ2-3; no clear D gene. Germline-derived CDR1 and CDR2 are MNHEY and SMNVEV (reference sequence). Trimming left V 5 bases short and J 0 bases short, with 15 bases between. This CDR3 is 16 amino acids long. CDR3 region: CASSSWSISSTDTQYF. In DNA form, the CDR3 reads TGTGCCAGCAGTAGCTGGTCCATCTCTAGCACAGATACGCAGTATTTT.

The CDR3 DNA follows: TGTGCCAGCAGCTCCAGACTAGCGGGTGACTACAATGAGCAGTTCTTC. This encodes CASSSRLAGDYNEQFF. J is TRBJ2-1 and V is TRBV11-2, with 10 bases identical to TRBD2. Trimming took 4 bases from V and 3 from J; bases not matched to a gene: 6. Germline assignment: CDR1 SGHAT and CDR2 FQNNGV. The CDR3 sequence is 16 residues long.

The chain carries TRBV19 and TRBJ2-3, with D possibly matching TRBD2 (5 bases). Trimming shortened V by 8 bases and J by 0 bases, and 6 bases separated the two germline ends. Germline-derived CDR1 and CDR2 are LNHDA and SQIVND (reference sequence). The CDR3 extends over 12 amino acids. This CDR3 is CASSGSTDTQYF. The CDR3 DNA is TGTGCCAGTTCGGGGAGCACAGATACGCAGTATTTT.

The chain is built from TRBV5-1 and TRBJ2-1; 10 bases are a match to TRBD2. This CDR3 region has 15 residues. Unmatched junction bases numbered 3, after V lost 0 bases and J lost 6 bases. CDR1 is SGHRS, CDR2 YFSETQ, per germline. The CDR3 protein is CASSLEAGGINEQFF. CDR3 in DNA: TGCGCCAGCAGCTTGGAAGCGGGAGGGATCAATGAGCAGTTCTTC. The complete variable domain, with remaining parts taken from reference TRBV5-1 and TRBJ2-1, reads KAGVTQTPRYLIKTRGQQVTLSCSPISGHRSVSWYQQTPGQGLQFLFEYFSETQRNKGNFPGRFSGRQFSNSRSEMNVSTLELGDSALYLCASSLEAGGINEQFFGPGTRLTVL.

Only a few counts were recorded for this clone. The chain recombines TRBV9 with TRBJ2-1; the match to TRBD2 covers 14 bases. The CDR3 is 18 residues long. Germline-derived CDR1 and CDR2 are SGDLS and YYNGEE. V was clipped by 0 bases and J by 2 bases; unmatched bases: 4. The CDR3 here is CASSVDPGLAGAYNEQFF. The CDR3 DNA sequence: TGTGCCAGCAGCGTAGACCCGGGACTAGCGGGGGCCTACAATGAGCAGTTCTTC. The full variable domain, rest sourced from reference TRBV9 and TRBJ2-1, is DSGVTQTPKHLITATGQRVTLRCSPRSGDLSVYWYQQSLDQGLQFLIQYYNGEERAKGNILERFSAQQFPDLHSELNLSSLELGDSALYFCASSVDPGLAGAYNEQFFGPGTRLTVL.

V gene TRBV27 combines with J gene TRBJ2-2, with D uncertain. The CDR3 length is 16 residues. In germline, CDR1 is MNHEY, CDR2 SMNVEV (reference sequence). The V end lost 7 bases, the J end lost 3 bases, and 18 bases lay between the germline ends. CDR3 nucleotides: TGTGCCAGCAAAGCCTACGGTCCCTCGGACACCGGGGAGCTGTTTTTT. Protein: CASKAYGPSDTGELFF.

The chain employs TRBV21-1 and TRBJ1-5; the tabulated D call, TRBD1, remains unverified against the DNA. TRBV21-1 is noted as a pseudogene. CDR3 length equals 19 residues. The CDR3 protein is CASGKCNRAETMRNQPQHF. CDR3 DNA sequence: TGTGCCAGCGGTAAATGTAACAGGGCTGAAACTATGCGCAATCAGCCCCAGCATTTT.

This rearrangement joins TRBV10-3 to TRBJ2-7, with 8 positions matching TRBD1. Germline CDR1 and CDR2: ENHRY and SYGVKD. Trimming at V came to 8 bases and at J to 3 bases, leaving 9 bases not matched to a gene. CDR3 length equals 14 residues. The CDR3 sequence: CAIASGTGHYEQYV. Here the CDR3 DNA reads TGTGCCATCGCTTCCGGGACAGGCCACTACGAGCAGTACGTC.

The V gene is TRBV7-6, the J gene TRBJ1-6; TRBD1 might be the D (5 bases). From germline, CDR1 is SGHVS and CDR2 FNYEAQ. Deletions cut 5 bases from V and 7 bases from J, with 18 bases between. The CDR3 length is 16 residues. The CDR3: CASSPKPGPGNSPLHF. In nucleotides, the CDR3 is TGTGCCAGCAGCCCTAAGCCGGGCCCAGGGAATTCACCCCTCCACTTT.

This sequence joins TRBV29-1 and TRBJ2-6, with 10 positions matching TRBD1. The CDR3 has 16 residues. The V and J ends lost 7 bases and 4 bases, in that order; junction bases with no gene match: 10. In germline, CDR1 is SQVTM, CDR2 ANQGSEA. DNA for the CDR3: TGCAGCGCCCGGACAGGGGGTTATTCCGGGGCCAACGTCCTGACTTTC. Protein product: CSARTGGYSGANVLTF. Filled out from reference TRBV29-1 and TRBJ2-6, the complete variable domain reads SAVISQKPSRDICQRGTSLTIQCQVDSQVTMMFWYRQQPGQSLTLIATANQGSEATYESGFVIDKFPISRPNLTFSTLTVSNMSPEDSSIYLCSARTGGYSGANVLTFGAGSRLTVL.

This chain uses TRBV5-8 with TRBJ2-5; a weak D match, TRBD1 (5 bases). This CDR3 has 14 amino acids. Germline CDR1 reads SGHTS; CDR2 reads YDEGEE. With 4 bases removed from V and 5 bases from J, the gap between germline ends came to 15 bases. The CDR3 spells CASSQRVTAETQYF. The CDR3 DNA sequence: TGTGCCAGCAGCCAGAGAGTGACAGCGGAGACCCAGTACTTC.

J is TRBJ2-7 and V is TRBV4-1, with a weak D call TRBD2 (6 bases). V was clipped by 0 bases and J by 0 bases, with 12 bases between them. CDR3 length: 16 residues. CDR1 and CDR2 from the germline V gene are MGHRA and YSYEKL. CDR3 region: CASSQDSGTSSYEQYF. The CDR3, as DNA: TGCGCCAGCAGCCAAGATAGCGGCACTAGCTCCTACGAGCAGTACTTC.

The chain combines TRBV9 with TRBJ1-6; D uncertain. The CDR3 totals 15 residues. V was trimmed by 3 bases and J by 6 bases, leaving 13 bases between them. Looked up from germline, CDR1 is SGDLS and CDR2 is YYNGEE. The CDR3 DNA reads TGTGCCAGCAGCGCTGGTGAGGGAGTTAATTCACCCCTCCACTTT. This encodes CASSAGEGVNSPLHF.

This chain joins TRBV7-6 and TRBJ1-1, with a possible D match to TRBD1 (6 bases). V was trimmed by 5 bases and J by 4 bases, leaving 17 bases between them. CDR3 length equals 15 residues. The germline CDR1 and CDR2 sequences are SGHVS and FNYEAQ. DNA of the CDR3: TGTGCCAGCAGCAATGACAGGTCCTTTGGCACTGAAGCTTTCTTT. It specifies CASSNDRSFGTEAFF.

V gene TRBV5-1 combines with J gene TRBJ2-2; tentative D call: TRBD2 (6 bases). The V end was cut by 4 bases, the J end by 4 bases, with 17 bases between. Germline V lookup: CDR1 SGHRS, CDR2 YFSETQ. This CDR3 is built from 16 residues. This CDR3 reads CASSPVLVGGTGELFF. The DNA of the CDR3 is TGCGCCAGCAGCCCTGTGTTGGTCGGGGGCACCGGGGAGCTGTTTTTT.

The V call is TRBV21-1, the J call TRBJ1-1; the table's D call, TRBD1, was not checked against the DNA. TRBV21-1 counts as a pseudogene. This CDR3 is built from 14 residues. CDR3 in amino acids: CATPDRLVNTEAFF. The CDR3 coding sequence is TGTGCCACCCCGGACAGGCTAGTCAACACTGAAGCTTTCTTT.

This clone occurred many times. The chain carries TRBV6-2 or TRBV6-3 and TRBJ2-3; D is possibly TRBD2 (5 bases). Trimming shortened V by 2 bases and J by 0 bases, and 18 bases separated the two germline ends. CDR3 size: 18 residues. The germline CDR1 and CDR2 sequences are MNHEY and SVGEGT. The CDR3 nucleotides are TGTGCCAGCAGTTACAGTGGGCCGGGGAGACCTAGCACAGATACGCAGTATTTT. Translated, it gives CASSYSGPGRPSTDTQYF.

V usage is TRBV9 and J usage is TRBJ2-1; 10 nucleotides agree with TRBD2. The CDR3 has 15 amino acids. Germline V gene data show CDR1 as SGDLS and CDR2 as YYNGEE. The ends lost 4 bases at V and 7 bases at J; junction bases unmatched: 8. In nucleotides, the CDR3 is TGTGCCAGCAGCCTTAGCGGGGGGCCGGGGAATGAGCAGTTCTTC. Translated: CASSLSGGPGNEQFF.

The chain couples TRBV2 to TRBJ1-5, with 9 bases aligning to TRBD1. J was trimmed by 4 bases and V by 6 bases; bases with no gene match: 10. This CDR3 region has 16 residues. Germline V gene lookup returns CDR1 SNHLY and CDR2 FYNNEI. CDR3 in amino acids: CASRPVGQGRNQPQHF. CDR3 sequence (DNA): TGTGCCAGCAGGCCCGTGGGACAGGGACGTAATCAGCCCCAGCATTTT. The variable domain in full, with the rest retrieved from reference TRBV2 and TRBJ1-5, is EPEVTQTPSHQVTQMGQEVILRCVPISNHLYFYWYRQILGQKVEFLVSFYNNEISEKSEIFDDQFSVERPDGSNFTLKIRSTKLEDSAMYFCASRPVGQGRNQPQHFGDGTRLSIL.

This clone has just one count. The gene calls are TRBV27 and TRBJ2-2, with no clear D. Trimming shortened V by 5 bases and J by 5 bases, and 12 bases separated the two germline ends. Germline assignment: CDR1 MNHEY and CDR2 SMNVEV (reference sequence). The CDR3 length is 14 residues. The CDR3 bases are TGTGCCAGCAGTGAACGCTCCCGGACCGGGGAGCTGTTTTTT. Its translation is CASSERSRTGELFF.

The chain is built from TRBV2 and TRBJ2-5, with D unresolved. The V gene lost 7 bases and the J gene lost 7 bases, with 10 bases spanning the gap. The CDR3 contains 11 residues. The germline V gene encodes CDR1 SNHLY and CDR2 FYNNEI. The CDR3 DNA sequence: TGTGCCAGCAATTACGCCGGGACCCAGTACTTC. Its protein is CASNYAGTQYF.